This T cell receptor beta chain comes out of a study of T cells in Graves' hyperthyroidism and ophthalmopathy. From RNA transcripts, TCR beta CDR3 regions were amplified. The HTBI set primed first-round TCR CDR3 RT-PCR. TCRdb passed the multiplex PCR reads through MiXCR, listing each CDR3 protein once. The sample holds roughly 630,000 distinct CDR3 sequences, 15% to 17% seen once. Orbital computed tomography, thyroid ultrasound, serum thyroxine and TRAb, and clinical symptoms together informed the diagnoses. More than 8 ml fresh peripheral blood yielded the PBMCs. The length of the CDR3 is 15 residues. Germline V gives CDR1 SGHDT, CDR2 YYEEEE. After removal of 4 bases from V and 6 bases from J, the junction contained 11 bases not matched to a gene.

The chain carries TRBV5-6 and TRBJ2-3, with 7 bases identical to TRBD2. The sequenced sample was blood. The TCR originated in a woman between 25 and 40 years old with Graves' hyperthyroidism. In nucleotides, the CDR3 is TGTGCCAGCAGCGTGGTGGAGGCCGGGGGGGATACGCAGTATTTT. It translates to CASSVVEAGGDTQYF.